The 32 T cell receptor beta chains below all came from one sample that was sequenced in a study of blood T cell repertoires in COVID-19 (TCRdb year 2020). The library was obtained by the immunoSEQ multiplex PCR assay. Not all clones reach the TCRdb copy of this immuneACCESS table, which keeps in-frame sequences only. Checked studies attribute under half of the gap to unresolved V genes and leave the rest unexplained. For this sample there are around 320,000 clones; around 85% appear just once. Of the sample, 6% to 9% is held by the ten largest clones. Input material: peripheral blood. These receptors were taken from a human donor in a cohort sampled during active COVID-19.

The genes are TRBV12-3 or TRBV12-4 and TRBJ2-5; 7 nucleotides line up with TRBD1. Losses at the gene ends were 8 bases for V and 1 base for J; bases not matched to a gene: 1. The CDR3 is 12 residues long. The CDR3 sequence: CASRDSQETQYF. CDR3 sequence (DNA): TGTGCCAGCCGGGACAGCCAAGAGACCCAGTACTTC.

This clone was seen only once. The chain carries TRBV19 and TRBJ1-3; D possibly corresponds to TRBD1 (5 bases). The V end was cut by 9 bases, the J end by 8 bases, with 17 bases between. The CDR3 sequence is 13 residues long. CDR1 is LNHDA and CDR2 is SQIVND in the germline V gene (reference sequence). CDR3 bases: TGTGCCAGCACCCCCGGGCAGGGCCACACCATATATTTT. It specifies CASTPGQGHTIYF.

V gene TRBV3-1 (or the pseudogene TRBV3-2) combines with J gene TRBJ2-7; D is perhaps TRBD2 (6 bases). V lost 4 bases, J lost 5 bases, and 21 bases lay in between. The CDR3 is made up of 16 amino acids. Germline loops: CDR1 LGHDT, CDR2 YNNKEL (reference sequence). CDR3 coding DNA: TGTGCCAGCAGCCTAGACCAAACGGTGGGACTTAACGAGCAGTACTTC. This encodes CASSLDQTVGLNEQYF.

This clone was counted a few times. This sequence joins TRBV6-2 or TRBV6-3 and TRBJ1-2, with TRBD1 as a possible D gene (5 bases). Trimming took 3 bases from V and 2 from J, leaving 7 bases between them. The CDR3 is made up of 13 amino acids. Germline values: CDR1 MNHEY, CDR2 SVGEGT. CDR3 amino acids: CASSYRQNYGYTF. CDR3 nucleotide sequence: TGTGCCAGCAGTTATCGACAGAACTATGGCTACACCTTC.

This rearrangement joins TRBV27 to TRBJ2-1; D is perhaps TRBD2 (6 bases). CDR1 and CDR2 from the germline V gene are MNHEY and SMNVEV (reference sequence). The CDR3 extends over 14 amino acids. Trimming stripped 2 bases from V and 8 bases from J, with 13 bases between. The CDR3 DNA is TGTGCCAGCAGTTTAAGACACGGGAGCGATGAGCAGTTCTTC. As protein: CASSLRHGSDEQFF.

Turning to this clone: Other nucleotide sequences in the sample specify the same CDR3. The V and J genes are TRBV12-3 or TRBV12-4 and TRBJ1-1; 7 bases are shared with TRBD1. V was clipped by 6 bases and J by 2 bases; unmatched bases: 3. This CDR3 has 13 residues. The CDR3 DNA sequence: TGTGCCAGCAGCCGGGACAGAAACACTGAAGCTTTCTTT. Encoded protein: CASSRDRNTEAFF.

The chain combines TRBV18 with TRBJ2-7; D unresolved. Looked up from germline, CDR1 is KGHSH and CDR2 is LQKENI. This CDR3 spans 14 amino acids. The germline V and J ends were trimmed by 9 bases and 1 base, with 16 bases remaining between them. The CDR3 nucleotides read TGTGCCAGTTCTAGACGGTCTGGGTCCTACGAGCAGTACTTC. Its protein product is CASSRRSGSYEQYF.

V is TRBV6-5 and J is TRBJ1-2; a possible D gene is TRBD1 (5 bases). The CDR3 has 11 residues. In germline, CDR1 is MNHEY, CDR2 SVGAGI. V was clipped by 6 bases and J by 6 bases, with 8 bases between them. The CDR3 coding sequence is TGTGCCAGCAGGTGGGGGGATGGCTACACCTTC. It codes for CASRWGDGYTF.

This rearrangement joins TRBV28 to TRBJ1-4; D is unclear. The CDR3 is 15 residues long. Trimming removed 2 bases from V and 3 bases from J, with 10 bases in between. Germline V gives CDR1 MDHEN, CDR2 SYDVKM. The CDR3 DNA reads TGTGCCAGCAGTTTAGGAACAGCTTCTAATGAAAAACTGTTTTTT. This sequence encodes CASSLGTASNEKLFF.

The chain has TRBV5-1 and TRBJ1-5; 8 bases are shared with TRBD1. The CDR3 runs to 14 residues. Germline V CDR1 and CDR2: SGHRS, YFSETQ. V gave up 2 bases and J gave up 9 bases; unmatched junction bases: 7. CDR3 sequence (DNA): TGCGCCAGCAGCTTTACAGGGGGTTCAGGGCCCCAGCATTTT. Translated, it gives CASSFTGGSGPQHF.

The rearrangement joins TRBV29-1 to TRBJ1-1, with TRBD1 identical over 8 bases. Germline CDR1 is SQVTM and CDR2 is ANQGSEA. V dropped 5 bases and J dropped 1; count of bases not matched to a gene: 6. CDR3 size: 14 residues. CDR3 in DNA: TGCAGCGTTCGAGCGGACAGGGCGAACACTGAAGCTTTCTTT. Translated, it gives CSVRADRANTEAFF. Drawing the rest from reference TRBV29-1 and TRBJ1-1, the complete variable domain is SAVISQKPSRDICQRGTSLTIQCQVDSQVTMMFWYRQQPGQSLTLIATANQGSEATYESGFVIDKFPISRPNLTFSTLTVSNMSPEDSSIYLCSVRADRANTEAFFGQGTRLTVV.

V is TRBV9 and J is TRBJ2-3, with TRBD2 as a possible D gene (7 bases). This CDR3 is 17 amino acids long. Between the trimmed V and J ends, which lost 0 bases and 4 bases, there was a span of 18 bases. The germline V gene encodes CDR1 SGDLS and CDR2 YYNGEE. CDR3 sequence (DNA): TGTGCCAGCAGCGTAGGAGGGGGGGTACTCTTGGCAGATACGCAGTATTTT. Its translation: CASSVGGGVLLADTQYF. Looking up the rest from reference TRBV9 and TRBJ2-3 gives the full variable domain: DSGVTQTPKHLITATGQRVTLRCSPRSGDLSVYWYQQSLDQGLQFLIQYYNGEERAKGNILERFSAQQFPDLHSELNLSSLELGDSALYFCASSVGGGVLLADTQYFGPGTRLTVL.

This chain uses TRBV14 with TRBJ1-4; no firm D call. This CDR3 comprises 14 residues. V shed 2 bases and J shed 10 bases, with 14 bases lying between them. Germline-derived CDR1 and CDR2 are SGHDN and FVKESK. CDR3 DNA sequence: TGTGCCAGCAGCCAAAGGAGGGTCCCGAGAAAACTGTTTTTT. As protein: CASSQRRVPRKLFF. Combining the CDR3 with reference TRBV14 and TRBJ1-4 gives the whole variable domain EAGVTQFPSHSVIEKGQTVTLRCDPISGHDNLYWYRRVMGKEIKFLLHFVKESKQDESGMPNNRFLAERTGGTYSTLKVQPAELEDSGVYFCASSQRRVPRKLFFGSGTQLSVL.

Only one count was recorded for this clone. V is TRBV25-1 and J is TRBJ2-7, with TRBD2 identical over 9 bases. J was trimmed by 0 bases and V by 3 bases; bases with no gene match: 3. The CDR3 is made up of 15 amino acids. Germline V gene data show CDR1 as MGHDK and CDR2 as SYGVNS. The CDR3 DNA sequence: TGTGCCAGCAGTGAGGCGGGGGGGAGCTCCTACGAGCAGTACTTC. Amino acid sequence: CASSEAGGSSYEQYF.

This chain joins TRBV24-1 and TRBJ2-7; possibly TRBD1 for D (5 bases). Trimming took 3 bases from V and 5 from J, leaving 16 bases between them. This CDR3 comprises 15 residues. Looked up from germline, CDR1 is KGHDR and CDR2 is SFDVKD. The CDR3: CATSDPTERFDEQYF. The CDR3, as DNA: TGTGCCACCAGTGATCCGACAGAGCGTTTCGACGAGCAGTACTTC.

The chain couples TRBV3-1 (or the pseudogene TRBV3-2) to TRBJ2-1; TRBD1 is a possible D gene (5 bases). The CDR3 is 16 amino acids. V was pared by 4 bases and J by 0 bases, with 13 bases between. Germline CDR1 and CDR2: LGHDT and YNNKEL (reference sequence). DNA of the CDR3: TGTGCCAGCAGCCCGATGACAGCCCCCTCCTACAATGAGCAGTTCTTC. Its protein is CASSPMTAPSYNEQFF.

The CDR3 reads CASSLRDRFYGYTF. CDR3 nucleotide sequence: TGTGCCAGCAGCCTACGGGACAGATTCTATGGCTACACCTTC. This sequence joins TRBV6-5 and TRBJ1-2; TRBD1 aligns across 7 bases. CDR1 and CDR2 from the germline V gene are MNHEY and SVGAGI. Unmatched junction bases numbered 8, after V lost 6 bases and J lost 4 bases. This CDR3 region has 14 residues.

The gene calls are TRBV28 and TRBJ1-2, with 8 bases matching TRBD1. Trimming at V came to 8 bases and at J to 2 bases, leaving 1 base not matched to a gene. This CDR3 has 12 residues. CDR1 and CDR2 from the germline V gene are MDHEN and SYDVKM. CDR3 sequence (DNA): TGTGCCAGCGCAGGGGGCAACTATGGCTACACCTTC. Its protein is CASAGGNYGYTF.

The rearrangement uses TRBV19 and TRBJ2-3, with D uncertain. CDR1 and CDR2 from the germline V gene are LNHDA and SQIVND (reference sequence). V was shortened by 9 bases and J by 4 bases, with 14 bases between the two germline ends. This CDR3 comprises 13 residues. CDR3: CASSRSRADTQYF. The CDR3 DNA is TGTGCCAGCTCCAGGTCCAGAGCAGATACGCAGTATTTT.

The genes are TRBV10-3 and TRBJ2-7; D perhaps matches TRBD2 (6 bases). The germline V gene has CDR1 ENHRY and CDR2 SYGVKD. V was shortened by 5 bases and J by 3 bases, with 11 bases between the two germline ends. This CDR3 has 13 amino acids. The CDR3: CAISRDFYYEQYF. The CDR3 nucleotides are TGTGCCATCAGTAGGGACTTCTACTACGAGCAGTACTTC.

This chain connects TRBV12-3 or TRBV12-4 to TRBJ2-1; D gene uncertain. V lost 1 base, J lost 15 bases, and 16 bases lay in between. This CDR3 comprises 13 residues. CDR3 amino acids: CASSLGGSRVVFF. CDR3 coding DNA: TGTGCCAGCAGTTTAGGAGGTTCCCGGGTTGTGTTCTTC.

This chain joins TRBV7-2 and TRBJ2-7; D is undetermined. Germline-derived CDR1 and CDR2 are SGHTA and FQGNSA. The CDR3 runs to 13 residues. Trimming pared 5 bases from V and 4 bases from J, leaving 12 bases between. CDR3 bases: TGTGCCAGCAGCACCCCTGGTACATACGAGCAGTACTTC. Translating gives CASSTPGTYEQYF. The whole variable domain, remainder taken from reference TRBV7-2 and TRBJ2-7, is GAGVSQSPSNKVTEKGKDVELRCDPISGHTALYWYRQSLGQGLEFLIYFQGNSAPDKSGLPSDRFSAERTGGSVSTLTIQRTQQEDSAVYLCASSTPGTYEQYFGPGTRLTVT.

This clone was counted between two and nine times. V and J are TRBV5-1 and TRBJ1-2; no firm D call. The CDR3 contains 15 residues. In germline, CDR1 is SGHRS, CDR2 YFSETQ. Trimming removed 4 bases at V and 3 bases at J, with 16 bases between. The CDR3 bases are TGCGCCAGCAGCCGTTGGACGAGGAGGGACTATGGCTACACCTTC. Protein sequence: CASSRWTRRDYGYTF. The complete variable domain, with remaining parts taken from reference TRBV5-1 and TRBJ1-2, reads KAGVTQTPRYLIKTRGQQVTLSCSPISGHRSVSWYQQTPGQGLQFLFEYFSETQRNKGNFPGRFSGRQFSNSRSEMNVSTLELGDSALYLCASSRWTRRDYGYTFGSGTRLTVV.

This clone was seen more than once but under ten times. The chain uses TRBV25-1 and TRBJ2-1; the D gene is possibly TRBD1 (5 bases). V shed 4 bases and J shed 7 bases, with 17 bases lying between them. The CDR3 covers 15 residues. CDR1 is MGHDK, CDR2 SYGVNS, per germline. This chain's CDR3 is CASSGGRVVGNEQFF. CDR3 coding DNA: TGTGCCAGCAGTGGCGGCAGGGTTGTAGGGAATGAGCAGTTCTTC.

The chain has TRBV7-3 and TRBJ2-2; the match to TRBD1 covers 9 bases. The CDR3 consists of 17 residues. Germline V gene data show CDR1 as SGHTA and CDR2 as FQGTGA. Trimming removed 5 bases from V and 0 bases from J; junction bases left unmatched: 7. The CDR3 DNA is TGTGCCAGCAGCATAGTGGGACAGGGCGCGAACACCGGGGAGCTGTTTTTT. Translation gives CASSIVGQGANTGELFF.

The chain joins TRBV27 to TRBJ2-7; 7 nucleotides agree with TRBD1. From germline, CDR1 is MNHEY and CDR2 SMNVEV (reference sequence). Trimming took 7 bases from V and 1 from J; bases not matched to a gene: 7. This CDR3 is built from 14 residues. The CDR3 DNA is TGTGCCAGCAAGGGGGCAGGGCGGTCCTACGAGCAGTACTTC. Translating gives CASKGAGRSYEQYF.

Of note for this clone: Distinct nucleotide sequences in the sample also encode this CDR3. J is TRBJ2-7 and V is TRBV7-2, with D hard to call. The V end was cut by 1 base, the J end by 2 bases, with 6 bases between. Germline CDR1 is SGHTA and CDR2 is FQGNSA. This CDR3 contains 13 residues. CDR3 sequence (DNA): TGTGCCAGCAGCTTAGTCCAGGCCTACGAGCAGTACTTC. As protein: CASSLVQAYEQYF.

The DNA of the CDR3 is TGCGCCAGCAGCCGGGCAGAGGGAAACATTCAGTACTTC. This sequence encodes CASSRAEGNIQYF. This chain joins TRBV5-1 and TRBJ2-4; weak D call: TRBD2 (5 bases). Germline CDR1 reads SGHRS; CDR2 reads YFSETQ. The CDR3 consists of 13 residues. V was pared by 4 bases and J by 6 bases, with 11 bases between. Supplemented by reference TRBV5-1 and TRBJ2-4, the full variable domain reads KAGVTQTPRYLIKTRGQQVTLSCSPISGHRSVSWYQQTPGQGLQFLFEYFSETQRNKGNFPGRFSGRQFSNSRSEMNVSTLELGDSALYLCASSRAEGNIQYFGAGTRLSVL.

V and J are TRBV3-1 (or the pseudogene TRBV3-2) and TRBJ1-1, with 9 bases aligning to TRBD1. V dropped 3 bases and J dropped 7; count of bases not matched to a gene: 0. Per the germline V gene, CDR1 is LGHDT and CDR2 is YNNKEL (reference sequence). The CDR3 runs 12 residues. The CDR3 DNA follows: TGTGCCAGCAGCCAGGGACAGGGTGAAGCTTTCTTT. It yields the protein CASSQGQGEAFF.

The chain employs TRBV19 and TRBJ1-4; 7 positions agree with TRBD1. With 6 bases clipped from V and 4 bases from J, the junction kept 2 bases outside the gene matches. Germline values: CDR1 LNHDA, CDR2 SQIVND (reference sequence). The CDR3 has 13 residues. The CDR3 spells CASRGQRNEKLFF. Written as DNA, the CDR3 is TGTGCCAGTAGGGGACAGCGTAATGAAAAACTGTTTTTT.

V usage is TRBV30 and J usage is TRBJ1-1; D unclear. Trimming shortened V by 2 bases and J by 7 bases, and 11 bases separated the two germline ends. Germline V gives CDR1 GTSNPN, CDR2 SVGIG (reference sequence). The CDR3 length is 12 residues. The CDR3 sequence is CAWSSLGSEAFF. The CDR3 DNA reads as TGTGCCTGGAGTTCACTGGGGAGTGAAGCTTTCTTT.

V and J are TRBV18 and TRBJ2-1; D unclear. V lost 6 bases, J lost 0 bases, and 9 bases lay in between. This CDR3 has 14 residues. CDR1 is KGHSH and CDR2 is LQKENI in the germline V gene. For the CDR3, the DNA is TGTGCCAGCTCTCCAGTGAGCTCCTACAATGAGCAGTTCTTC. This gives the protein CASSPVSSYNEQFF.